One T cell receptor (beta chain) is described in this entry. The antigen is not known. The data were taken from a study of cytomegalovirus exposure and HLA in healthy donors. Trimming took 0 bases from V and 1 from J, leaving 10 bases between them. The CDR3 length is 16 residues. CDR1 and CDR2 from the germline V gene are SGDLS and YYNGEE. Researchers ran the PCR with 60 Vbeta and 13 Jbeta primers. Produced via immunoSEQ multiplex PCR; TCRdb's table is partial and in-frame only. In the table there are 150,000 to 200,000 clones, about 79% of which are singletons. Notes on the study in general: Using a false discovery rate of 0.05, a later analysis showed that approximately 16,000 TCR beta sequences were associated with HLA alleles.

The sample comprised PBMCs. This TCR was sampled from a woman aged 45-65 years in good health and CMV-seropositive. The chain is built from TRBV9 and TRBJ2-2; D unresolved. CDR3 sequence: CASSVEIRKNTGELFF. CDR3 coding DNA: TGTGCCAGCAGCGTAGAGATCAGGAAGAACACCGGGGAGCTGTTTTTT.